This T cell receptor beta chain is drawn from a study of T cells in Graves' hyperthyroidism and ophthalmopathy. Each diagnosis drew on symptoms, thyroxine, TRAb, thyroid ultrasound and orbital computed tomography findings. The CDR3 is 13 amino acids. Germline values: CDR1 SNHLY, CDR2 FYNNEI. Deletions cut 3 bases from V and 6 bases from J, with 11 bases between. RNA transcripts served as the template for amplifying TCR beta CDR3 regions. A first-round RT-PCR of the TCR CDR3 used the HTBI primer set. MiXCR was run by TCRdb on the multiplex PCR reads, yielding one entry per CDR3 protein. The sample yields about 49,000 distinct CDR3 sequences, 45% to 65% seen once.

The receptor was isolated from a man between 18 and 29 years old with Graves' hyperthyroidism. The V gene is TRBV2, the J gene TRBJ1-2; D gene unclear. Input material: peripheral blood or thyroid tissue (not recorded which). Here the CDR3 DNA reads TGTGCCAGCAGTGAGGTAGGGAGACATGGCTACACCTTC. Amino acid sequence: CASSEVGRHGYTF.